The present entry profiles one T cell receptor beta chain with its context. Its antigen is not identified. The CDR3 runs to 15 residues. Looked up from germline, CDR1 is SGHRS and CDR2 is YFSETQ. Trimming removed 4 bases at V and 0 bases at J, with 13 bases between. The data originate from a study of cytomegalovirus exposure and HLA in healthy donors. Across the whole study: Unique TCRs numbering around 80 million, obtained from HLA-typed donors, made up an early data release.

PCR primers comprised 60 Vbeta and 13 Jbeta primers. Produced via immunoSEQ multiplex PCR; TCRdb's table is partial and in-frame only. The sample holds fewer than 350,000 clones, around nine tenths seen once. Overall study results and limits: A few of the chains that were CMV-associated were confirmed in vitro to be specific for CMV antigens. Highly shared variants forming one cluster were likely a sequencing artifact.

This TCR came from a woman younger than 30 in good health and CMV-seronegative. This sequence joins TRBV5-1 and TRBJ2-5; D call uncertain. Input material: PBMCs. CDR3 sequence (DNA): TGCGCCAGCAGCACCTTTGCGGAGTACCAAGAGACCCAGTACTTC. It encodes CASSTFAEYQETQYF. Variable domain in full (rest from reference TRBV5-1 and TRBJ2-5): KAGVTQTPRYLIKTRGQQVTLSCSPISGHRSVSWYQQTPGQGLQFLFEYFSETQRNKGNFPGRFSGRQFSNSRSEMNVSTLELGDSALYLCASSTFAEYQETQYFGPGTRLLVL.